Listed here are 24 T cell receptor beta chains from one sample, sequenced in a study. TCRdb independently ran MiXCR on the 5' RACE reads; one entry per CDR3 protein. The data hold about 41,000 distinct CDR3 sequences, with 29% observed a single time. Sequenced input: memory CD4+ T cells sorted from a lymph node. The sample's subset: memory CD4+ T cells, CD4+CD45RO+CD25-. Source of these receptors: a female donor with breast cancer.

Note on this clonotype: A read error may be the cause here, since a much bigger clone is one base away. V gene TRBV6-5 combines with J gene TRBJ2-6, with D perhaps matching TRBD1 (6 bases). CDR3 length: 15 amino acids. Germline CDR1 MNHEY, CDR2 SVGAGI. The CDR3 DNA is TGTGCCAGCAGCTACCAGGGGCCAGGGGCCAACGGCCTGACTTTC. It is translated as CASSYQGPGANGLTF.

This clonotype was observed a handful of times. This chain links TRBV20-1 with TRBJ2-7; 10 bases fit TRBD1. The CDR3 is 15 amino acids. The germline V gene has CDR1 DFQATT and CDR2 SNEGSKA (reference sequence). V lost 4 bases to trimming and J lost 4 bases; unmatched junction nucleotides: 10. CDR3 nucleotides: TGCAGTGCTATCCCCGTCGGGACAGGGGATTACGAGCAGTACTTC. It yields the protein CSAIPVGTGDYEQYF.

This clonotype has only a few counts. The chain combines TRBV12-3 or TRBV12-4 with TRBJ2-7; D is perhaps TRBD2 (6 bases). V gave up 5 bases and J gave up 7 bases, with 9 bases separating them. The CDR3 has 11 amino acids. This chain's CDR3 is CASSTAGEQYF. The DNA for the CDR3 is TGTGCCAGCAGTACGGCGGGGGAGCAGTACTTC.

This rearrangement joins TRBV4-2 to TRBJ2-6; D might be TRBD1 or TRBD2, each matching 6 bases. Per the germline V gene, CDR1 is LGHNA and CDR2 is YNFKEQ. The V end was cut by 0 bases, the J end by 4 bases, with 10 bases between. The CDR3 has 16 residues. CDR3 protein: CASSQDPGAGANVLTF. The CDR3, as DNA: TGTGCCAGCAGCCAAGATCCGGGGGCGGGGGCCAACGTCCTGACTTTC.

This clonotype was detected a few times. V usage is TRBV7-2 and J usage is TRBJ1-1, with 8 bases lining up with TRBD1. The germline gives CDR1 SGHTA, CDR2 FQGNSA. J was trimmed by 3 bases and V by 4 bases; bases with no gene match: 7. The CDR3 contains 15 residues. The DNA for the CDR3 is TGTGCCAGCAGCTGGAGACAGGGGTGGGACACTGAAGCTTTCTTT. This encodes CASSWRQGWDTEAFF.

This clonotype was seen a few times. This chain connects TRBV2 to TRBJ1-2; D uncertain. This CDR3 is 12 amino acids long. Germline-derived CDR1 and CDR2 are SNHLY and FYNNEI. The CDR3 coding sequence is TGTGGGAAGAAACGGGCCAACTATGGCTACACCTTC. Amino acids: CGKKRANYGYTF.

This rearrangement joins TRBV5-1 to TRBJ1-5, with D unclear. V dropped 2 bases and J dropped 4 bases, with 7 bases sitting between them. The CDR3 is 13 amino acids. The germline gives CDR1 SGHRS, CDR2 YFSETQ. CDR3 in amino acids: CASSFAFNQPQHF. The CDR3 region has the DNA TGCGCCAGCAGCTTTGCCTTTAATCAGCCCCAGCATTTT.

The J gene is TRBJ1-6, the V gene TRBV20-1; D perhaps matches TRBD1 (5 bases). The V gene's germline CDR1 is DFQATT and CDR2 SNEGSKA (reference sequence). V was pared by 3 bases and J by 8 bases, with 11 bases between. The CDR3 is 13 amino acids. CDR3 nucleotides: TGCAGTGCTAGGGTCGGGGGAGATTCACCCCTCCACTTT. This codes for CSARVGGDSPLHF.

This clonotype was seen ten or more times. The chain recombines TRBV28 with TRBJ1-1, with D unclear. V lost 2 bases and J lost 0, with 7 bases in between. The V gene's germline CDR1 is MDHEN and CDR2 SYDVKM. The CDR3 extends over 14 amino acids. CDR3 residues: CASSLGRMNTEAFF. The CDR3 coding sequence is TGTGCCAGCAGTTTAGGCAGGATGAACACTGAAGCTTTCTTT.

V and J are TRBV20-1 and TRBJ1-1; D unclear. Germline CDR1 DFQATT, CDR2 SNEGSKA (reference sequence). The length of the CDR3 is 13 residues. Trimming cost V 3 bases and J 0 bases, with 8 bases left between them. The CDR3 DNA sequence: TGCAGTGCTAGTAGGAGACTGAACACTGAAGCTTTCTTT. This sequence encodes CSASRRLNTEAFF.

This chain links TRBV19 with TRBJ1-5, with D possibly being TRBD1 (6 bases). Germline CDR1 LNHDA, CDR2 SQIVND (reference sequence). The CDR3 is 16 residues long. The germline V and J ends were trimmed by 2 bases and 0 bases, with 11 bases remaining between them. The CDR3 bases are TGTGCCAGTAGTATAATGGACAGTTTTAGCAATCAGCCCCAGCATTTT. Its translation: CASSIMDSFSNQPQHF.

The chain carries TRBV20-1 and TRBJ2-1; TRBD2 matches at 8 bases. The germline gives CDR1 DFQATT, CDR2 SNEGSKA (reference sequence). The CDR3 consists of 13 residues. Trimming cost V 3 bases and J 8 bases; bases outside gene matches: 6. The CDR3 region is CSASSGSRDEQFF. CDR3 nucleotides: TGCAGTGCTAGCAGCGGGAGCAGGGATGAGCAGTTCTTC.

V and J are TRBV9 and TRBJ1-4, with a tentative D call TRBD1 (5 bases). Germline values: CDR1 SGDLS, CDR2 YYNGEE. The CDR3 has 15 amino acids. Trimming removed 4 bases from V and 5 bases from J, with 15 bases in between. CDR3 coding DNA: TGTGCCAGCAGCCCCCTAAGCAGACAGAATGAAAAACTGTTTTTT. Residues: CASSPLSRQNEKLFF. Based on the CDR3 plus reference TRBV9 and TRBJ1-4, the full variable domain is DSGVTQTPKHLITATGQRVTLRCSPRSGDLSVYWYQQSLDQGLQFLIQYYNGEERAKGNILERFSAQQFPDLHSELNLSSLELGDSALYFCASSPLSRQNEKLFFGSGTQLSVL.

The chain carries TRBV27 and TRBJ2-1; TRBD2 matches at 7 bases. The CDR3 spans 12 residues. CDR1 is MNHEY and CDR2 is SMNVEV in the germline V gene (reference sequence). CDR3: CPCRGVFNEQFF. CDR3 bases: TGTCCTTGCCGGGGGGTATTCAATGAGCAGTTCTTC.

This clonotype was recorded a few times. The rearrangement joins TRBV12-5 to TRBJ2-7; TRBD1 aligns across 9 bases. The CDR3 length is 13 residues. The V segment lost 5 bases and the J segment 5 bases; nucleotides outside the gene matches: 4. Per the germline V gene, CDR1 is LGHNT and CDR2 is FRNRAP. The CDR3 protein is CASGLDRGHEQYF. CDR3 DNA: TGTGCTAGTGGTCTGGACAGGGGACACGAGCAGTACTTC. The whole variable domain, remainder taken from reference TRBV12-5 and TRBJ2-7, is DARVTQTPRHKVTEMGQEVTMRCQPILGHNTVFWYRQTMMQGLELLAYFRNRAPLDDSGMPKDRFSAEMPDATLATLKIQPSEPRDSAVYFCASGLDRGHEQYFGPGTRLTVT.

As DNA, the CDR3 is TGTGCCACCAGCAGATATACCGGGACTGGGACCTACGAGCAGTACTTC. Its translation is CATSRYTGTGTYEQYF. This chain links TRBV15 with TRBJ2-7; D perhaps matches TRBD2 (6 bases). V lost 2 bases and J 2 bases, leaving 16 bases between the germline ends. This CDR3 has 16 amino acids. The germline V gene has CDR1 LNHNV and CDR2 YYDKDF (reference sequence).

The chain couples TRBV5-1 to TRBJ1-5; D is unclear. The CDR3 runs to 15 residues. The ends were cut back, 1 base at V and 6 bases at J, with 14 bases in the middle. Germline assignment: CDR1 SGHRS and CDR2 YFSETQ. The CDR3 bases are TGCGCCAGCAGCTTGTCAACGGGCGGCAGTCAGCCCCAGCATTTT. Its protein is CASSLSTGGSQPQHF. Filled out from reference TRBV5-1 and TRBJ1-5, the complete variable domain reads KAGVTQTPRYLIKTRGQQVTLSCSPISGHRSVSWYQQTPGQGLQFLFEYFSETQRNKGNFPGRFSGRQFSNSRSEMNVSTLELGDSALYLCASSLSTGGSQPQHFGDGTRLSIL.

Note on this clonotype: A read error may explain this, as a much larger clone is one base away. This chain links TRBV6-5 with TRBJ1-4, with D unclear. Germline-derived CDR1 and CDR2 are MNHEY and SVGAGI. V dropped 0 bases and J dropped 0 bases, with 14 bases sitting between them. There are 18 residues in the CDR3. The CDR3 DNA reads TGTGCCAGCAGTTACTCGAAGGAACGCTATGCAACTAATGAAAAACTGTTTTTT. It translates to CASSYSKERYATNEKLFF.

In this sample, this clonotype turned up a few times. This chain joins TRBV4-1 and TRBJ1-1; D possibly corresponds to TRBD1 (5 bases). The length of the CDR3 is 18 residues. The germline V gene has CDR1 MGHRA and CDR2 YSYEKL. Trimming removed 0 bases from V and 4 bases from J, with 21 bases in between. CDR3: CASSQDAGEAGYGTEAFF. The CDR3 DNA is TGCGCCAGCAGCCAAGACGCGGGGGAGGCTGGGTACGGCACTGAAGCTTTCTTT.

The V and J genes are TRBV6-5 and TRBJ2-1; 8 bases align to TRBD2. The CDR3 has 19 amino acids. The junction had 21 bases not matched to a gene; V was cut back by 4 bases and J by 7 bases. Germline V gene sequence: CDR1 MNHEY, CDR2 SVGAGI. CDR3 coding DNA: TGTGCCAGCAGTTCACGGCTATCCCGGGGGGGGAGATCGTTTAATGAGCAGTTCTTC. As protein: CASSSRLSRGGRSFNEQFF.

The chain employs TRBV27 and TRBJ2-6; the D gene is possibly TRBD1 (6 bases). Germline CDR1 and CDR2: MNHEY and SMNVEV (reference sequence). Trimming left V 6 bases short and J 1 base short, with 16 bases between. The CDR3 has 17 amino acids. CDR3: CASSPGQLLSGANVLTF. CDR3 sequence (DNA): TGTGCCAGCAGCCCAGGACAGCTGCTGTCTGGGGCCAACGTCCTGACTTTC.

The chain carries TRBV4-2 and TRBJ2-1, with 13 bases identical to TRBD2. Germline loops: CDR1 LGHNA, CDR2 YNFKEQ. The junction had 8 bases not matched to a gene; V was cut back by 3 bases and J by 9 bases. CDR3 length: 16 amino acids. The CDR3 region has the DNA TGTGCCAGCAGCCATCTCGGACTAGCGGGAGATGGTGAGCAGTTCTTC. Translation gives CASSHLGLAGDGEQFF.

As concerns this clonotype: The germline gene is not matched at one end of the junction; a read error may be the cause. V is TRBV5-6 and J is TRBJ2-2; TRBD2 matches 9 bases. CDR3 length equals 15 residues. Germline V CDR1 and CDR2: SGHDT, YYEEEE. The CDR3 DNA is TGTGCCAGCAGCTTGTGGCGGGAGGGTTCCGGGGGGCTGTTTTTT. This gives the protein CASSLWREGSGGLFF.

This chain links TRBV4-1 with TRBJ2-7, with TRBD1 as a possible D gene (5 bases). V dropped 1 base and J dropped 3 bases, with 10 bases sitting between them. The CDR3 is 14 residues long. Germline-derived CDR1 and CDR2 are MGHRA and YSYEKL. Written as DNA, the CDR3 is TGCGCCAGCAGCCAAGCGGCGACAGTCTACGAGCAGTACTTC. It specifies CASSQAATVYEQYF.